This T cell receptor (beta chain) was sequenced during a study of shared clonotypes between healthy human individuals. Germline V CDR1 and CDR2: SGHRS, YFSETQ. V was pared by 1 base and J by 6 bases, with 10 bases between. This CDR3 has 13 residues. This clone was observed many times. Some clones are missing from TCRdb's copy, which holds only in-frame ones; the method was immunoSEQ multiplex PCR. Of 1 million to 1.2 million clones listed, approximately 75% are singletons. The specimen sequenced was memory CD4+ T cells from PBMCs. Subset in this sample: CD45RA-negative fraction. This receptor was taken from a man younger than 35 in good health. Some clones in this sample may be carry-over from other donors' samples. V is TRBV5-1 and J is TRBJ1-1; weak D call: TRBD1 (5 bases). The DNA for the CDR3 is TGCGCCAGCAGCTTGCAGGGTGCGCCTGAAGCTTTCTTT. Translated: CASSLQGAPEAFF.